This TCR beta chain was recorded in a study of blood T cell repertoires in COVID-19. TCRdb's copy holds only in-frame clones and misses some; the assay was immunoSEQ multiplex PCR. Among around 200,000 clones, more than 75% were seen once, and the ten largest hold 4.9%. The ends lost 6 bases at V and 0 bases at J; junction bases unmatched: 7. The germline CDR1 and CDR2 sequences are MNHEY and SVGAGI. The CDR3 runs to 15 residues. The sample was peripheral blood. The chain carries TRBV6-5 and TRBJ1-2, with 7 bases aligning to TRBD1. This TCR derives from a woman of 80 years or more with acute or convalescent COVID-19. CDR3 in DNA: TGTGCCAGCAGATGGGACAGATCACCTAACTATGGCTACACCTTC. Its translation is CASRWDRSPNYGYTF.